This T cell receptor (beta chain) was observed in a study of blood T cell repertoires in COVID-19. At the level of the study: Acute and convalescent COVID-19 specimens originated in the United States, Italy and Spain. Nucleic acid was either cDNA or gDNA, and it came from T cells, B-cell-depleted T cells, or PBMCs.

This CDR3 spans 15 amino acids. Trimming left V 2 bases short and J 3 bases short, with 11 bases between. CDR1 is ENHRY and CDR2 is SYGVKD in the germline V gene. In the original processing: How many nucleated cells were present was estimated from reference gene primer amplification. Produced via immunoSEQ multiplex PCR; TCRdb's table is partial and in-frame only. The DNA was the basis for D and trimming; V, J and clone size are from that table. This sample has more than 250,000 clones, with around 85% found just once. The specimen was peripheral blood. The TCR comes from a woman aged 25 to 45 who had recovered from COVID-19. The chain has TRBV10-3 and TRBJ1-5; D is perhaps TRBD1 (6 bases). CDR3 coding DNA: TGTGCCATCAGTGAGACAGGGATGGACAATCAGCCCCAGCATTTT. Translated, it gives CAISETGMDNQPQHF.